Included here is one TCR beta chain sequence, with context. Its cognate antigen is unknown. The sample originates from a study of tumor-infiltrating lymphocytes in primary liver carcinoma. The overall study: The patient group consisted of men and women aged 30 to 69 years.

Production of TCR beta cDNA used roughly 0.55 ug total RNA together with a constant-region primer. Libraries covering TCR beta were generated through three nested multiplex PCR rounds (using a slightly modified ARM-PCR). In the first two PCR rounds, TRBV1-TRBV30 forward primers were paired with a C-beta reverse primer, and each round lasted nine to ten cycles. TCRdb re-derived calls from the multiplex PCR reads in MiXCR, one entry per CDR3 protein. The data show 180,000 or so distinct CDR3 sequences, 50% to 75% seen once. Unsorted whole blood supplied the blood RNA, and germline DNA was isolated too. Preoperatively, four milliliters of peripheral blood were collected. V was shortened by 0 bases and J by 3 bases, with 12 bases between the two germline ends. Germline-derived CDR1 and CDR2 are MGHRA and YSYEKL. The CDR3 sequence is 16 residues long. Study-level points and caveats: Tumors significantly exceeded blood in top-250-clone fraction (p = 0.039).

The sequence was obtained from a man in his forties with primary liver carcinoma and hepatitis B virus infection. The rearrangement links TRBV4-1 to TRBJ1-5; possible D gene TRBD1, 5 bases. Sequenced input: peripheral blood. CDR3 protein: CASSQESGQYNQPQHF. The CDR3 DNA reads TGCGCCAGCAGCCAAGAGTCAGGGCAATACAATCAGCCCCAGCATTTT.